This TCR beta chain is drawn from a study of neurological immune-mediated disorders. Overall study results and limits: The authors found no clinical or MRI feature associated with the multiple sclerosis repertoire cluster.

Ten or more counts support this clonotype. Its matching antigen is unknown. The unsorted libraries originated from 2 million PBMCs kept at -80 C. TCRdb recomputed calls from the 5' RACE reads with MiXCR, one row per CDR3 protein. This table has about 87,000 distinct CDR3 sequences, under 4.5% appearing once. J gave up 5 bases and V 6 bases, and 10 bases lay outside the gene matches. CDR3 size: 15 residues. This sequence joins TRBV12-3 or TRBV12-4 and TRBJ2-3, with 8 positions matching TRBD2. The sequenced material came from PBMCs. This clonotype originated in a woman between 45 and 65 years old with multiple sclerosis. CDR3 sequence (DNA): TGTGCCAGCAGCCCGGAGGGCGGGGGGATAGATACGCAGTATTTT. Residues: CASSPEGGGIDTQYF.